This T cell receptor (beta chain) was found in a study of human T cells and chemical hapten exposure. Study results and caveats: Counts of TCRs above 1 in 1000 frequency stayed unchanged with DPC sensitization.

Trimming removed 5 bases from V and 8 bases from J, with 12 bases in between. This CDR3 comprises 12 residues. Unique molecular identifiers were attached to individual cDNA molecules within the library. In the original workflow: Ranging from roughly 23,224 to 700,000, TCR counts per sample had a median value of around 90,000. MiXCR was run by TCRdb on the RACE reads, yielding one entry per CDR3 protein. These V and J calls derive from TCRdb rather than the authors' analysis. The sample lists about 79,000 distinct CDR3 sequences; 8.6% were seen once. As to time point: healthy volunteer bleed at 6 weeks. The authors extracted total RNA from unfractionated whole blood. About this clonotype: The antigen is not known.

This receptor was taken from a male donor in good health. Some clones in this sample may be carry-over from other donors' samples. The V gene is TRBV12-3 or TRBV12-4, the J gene TRBJ1-1; perhaps TRBD1 as D (5 bases). Sequences were obtained from whole blood. The CDR3 DNA reads TGTGCCAGCAGTCCAGAGACAGTCGAAGCTTTCTTT. Translating it yields CASSPETVEAFF.